Listed here are 22 T cell receptor beta chains from one sample, sequenced in a study of T cells after yellow fever vaccination. MiXCR was run by TCRdb on the 5' RACE reads, yielding one entry per CDR3 protein. The sample contains just under 600,000 distinct CDR3 sequences, about 13% of which appear only once. This specimen consisted of PBMCs, obtained on the day of the yellow fever booster vaccination. The source is a man aged 25-45 years who received the YFV17D yellow fever vaccine.

This clonotype was found once. This chain links TRBV20-1 with TRBJ2-7, with D tentatively TRBD1 or TRBD2 (5 bases each). The CDR3 extends over 16 amino acids. The V end was cut by 0 bases, the J end by 0 bases, with 15 bases between. Germline loops: CDR1 DFQATT, CDR2 SNEGSKA (reference sequence). CDR3 nucleotides: TGCAGTGCTAGAGACCGGGACCCCGCGCCCTCCTACGAGCAGTACTTC. It is translated as CSARDRDPAPSYEQYF.

This clonotype has a count of ten or more. The genes are TRBV2 and TRBJ2-7; 8 bases map to TRBD1. The CDR3 is made up of 14 amino acids. The germline V gene encodes CDR1 SNHLY and CDR2 FYNNEI. After removal of 6 bases from V and 6 bases from J, the junction contained 10 bases not matched to a gene. The CDR3 region is CASRPGQGAGEQYF. CDR3 coding DNA: TGTGCCAGCAGGCCAGGACAGGGAGCCGGCGAGCAGTACTTC.

This clonotype was observed a few times. The chain has TRBV4-2 and TRBJ2-7; 8 bases are a match to TRBD2. The trim removed 2 bases at V and 3 bases at J, leaving 3 bases unmatched. The CDR3 length is 14 residues. Germline V gene lookup returns CDR1 LGHNA and CDR2 YNFKEQ. Written as DNA, the CDR3 is TGTGCCAGCAGCCAATTAGGGACTAGCTACGAGCAGTACTTC. Translation: CASSQLGTSYEQYF.

The J gene is TRBJ2-2, the V gene TRBV4-3; D remains unclear. Trimming cost V 1 base and J 2 bases, with 8 bases left between them. CDR1 is LGHNA and CDR2 is YSLEER in the germline V gene. The length of the CDR3 is 15 residues. In DNA, the CDR3 is TGCGCCAGCAGCCAAGTATTGCAAAACACCGGGGAGCTGTTTTTT. Its protein product is CASSQVLQNTGELFF.

This clonotype was found many times. V and J are TRBV20-1 and TRBJ2-3; D unresolved. V lost 1 base and J 4 bases, leaving 21 bases between the germline ends. This CDR3 has 17 amino acids. In germline, CDR1 is DFQATT, CDR2 SNEGSKA (reference sequence). Here the CDR3 DNA reads TGCAGTGCTAGAGGACCCTCGACCGGCTCTGGCCCAGATACGCAGTATTTT. This encodes CSARGPSTGSGPDTQYF.

The CDR3 DNA follows: TGTGCCATTCAACGGGACAGGGGCACAGATACGCAGTATTTT. Protein product: CAIQRDRGTDTQYF. The rearrangement links TRBV6-1 to TRBJ2-3; TRBD1 aligns across 9 bases. This CDR3 region has 14 residues. Looked up from germline, CDR1 is MNHNS and CDR2 is SASEGT. The J segment lost 1 base and the V segment lost 10 bases, leaving 6 bases of the junction unmatched.

This chain joins TRBV12-3 or TRBV12-4 and TRBJ1-4; tentative D call: TRBD1 (5 bases). V shed 0 bases and J shed 3 bases, with 11 bases lying between them. The CDR3 is 16 residues long. CDR3 nucleotide sequence: TGTGCCAGCAGTTTAGCTTCCAGGGAAGCTAATGAAAAACTGTTTTTT. Protein product: CASSLASREANEKLFF.

The gene calls are TRBV6-5 and TRBJ2-1; TRBD2 aligns across 7 bases. V lost 2 bases, J lost 1 base, and 2 bases stayed unmatched. The CDR3 covers 15 residues. Germline V gene lookup returns CDR1 MNHEY and CDR2 SVGAGI. For the CDR3, the DNA is TGTGCCAGCAGTTACGGGACTAATTCCTACAATGAGCAGTTCTTC. This encodes CASSYGTNSYNEQFF.

This clonotype was recorded a few times. J is TRBJ2-2 and V is TRBV9; D may match TRBD1 or TRBD2 (5 bases each). This CDR3 region has 15 residues. V was shortened by 1 base and J by 2 bases, with 9 bases between the two germline ends. The germline V gene encodes CDR1 SGDLS and CDR2 YYNGEE. In nucleotides, the CDR3 is TGTGCCAGCAGCGTAAGAGGGGAAAACACCGGGGAGCTGTTTTTT. Its translation: CASSVRGENTGELFF.

V is TRBV10-3 and J is TRBJ2-7; maybe TRBD1 (6 bases). Germline values: CDR1 ENHRY, CDR2 SYGVKD. The CDR3 totals 16 residues. Trimming shortened V by 1 base and J by 2 bases, and 15 bases separated the two germline ends. This CDR3 is CAISEFLGQKTYEQYF. The CDR3 DNA follows: TGTGCCATCAGTGAGTTCCTCGGACAGAAAACCTACGAGCAGTACTTC.

The V and J genes are TRBV24-1 and TRBJ2-1, with a weak D call TRBD2 (7 bases). The length of the CDR3 is 14 residues. V lost 7 bases to trimming and J lost 7 bases, with 16 bases between them. In germline, CDR1 is KGHDR, CDR2 SFDVKD. The CDR3 DNA reads TGTGCCACCAGCGAAGGGGGGAGGGGGAATGAGCAGTTCTTC. Residues: CATSEGGRGNEQFF.

In its sample, this clonotype was seen a few times. V usage is TRBV10-3 and J usage is TRBJ2-3; TRBD1 matches at 7 bases. Germline V gene data show CDR1 as ENHRY and CDR2 as SYGVKD. The CDR3 spans 13 residues. Trimming took 4 bases from V and 4 from J; bases not matched to a gene: 2. CDR3 amino acids: CAISVGGADTQYF. Written as DNA, the CDR3 is TGTGCCATCAGTGTAGGGGGCGCAGATACGCAGTATTTT.

This chain connects TRBV7-2 to TRBJ1-1; D might be TRBD1 (6 bases). V shed 4 bases and J shed 5 bases, with 8 bases lying between them. Germline V lookup: CDR1 SGHTA, CDR2 FQGNSA. The CDR3 sequence is 12 residues long. CDR3 loop: CASSWGQTEAFF. Written as DNA, the CDR3 is TGTGCCAGCAGCTGGGGACAAACTGAAGCTTTCTTT.

The sample holds a few counts of this clonotype. The chain employs TRBV5-1 and TRBJ2-3, with TRBD1 matching over 7 bases. The germline CDR1 and CDR2 sequences are SGHRS and YFSETQ. With V trimmed by 6 bases and J by 0 bases, 10 bases remained unmatched. The CDR3 has 16 residues. The DNA of the CDR3 is TGCGCCAGCAACCGGGGTCCGGGACAGAGCACAGATACGCAGTATTTT. It is translated as CASNRGPGQSTDTQYF. Using reference TRBV5-1 and TRBJ2-3 for the parts outside the CDR3, the full variable domain is KAGVTQTPRYLIKTRGQQVTLSCSPISGHRSVSWYQQTPGQGLQFLFEYFSETQRNKGNFPGRFSGRQFSNSRSEMNVSTLELGDSALYLCASNRGPGQSTDTQYFGPGTRLTVL.

This clonotype was seen a handful of times. The V call is TRBV29-1, the J call TRBJ2-2; 9 positions agree with TRBD2. Unmatched junction bases numbered 13, after V lost 3 bases and J lost 5 bases. The CDR3 spans 17 residues. Germline CDR1 reads SQVTM; CDR2 reads ANQGSEA. As DNA, the CDR3 is TGCAGCGTTGATCAGGCGGGAGGGAGTACGGGTACCGGGGAGCTGTTTTTT. Protein product: CSVDQAGGSTGTGELFF.

This clonotype has only a few counts. This chain links TRBV9 with TRBJ2-7, with TRBD2 as a possible D gene (6 bases). In germline, CDR1 is SGDLS, CDR2 YYNGEE. The V end was cut by 3 bases, the J end by 3 bases, with 16 bases between. The CDR3 spans 15 residues. The CDR3 DNA is TGTGCCAGCAGCGGCGGCGGTAGCGGAGTCTACGAGCAGTACTTC. Protein: CASSGGGSGVYEQYF.

This clonotype was observed a handful of times. V and J are TRBV18 and TRBJ2-4; D is perhaps TRBD1 (5 bases). V lost 3 bases to trimming and J lost 0 bases, with 12 bases between them. The CDR3 is 16 residues long. Germline V gene sequence: CDR1 KGHSH, CDR2 LQKENI. The CDR3 loop reads CASSPPRQLAKNIQYF. DNA for the CDR3: TGTGCCAGCTCACCTCCAAGACAGCTAGCCAAAAACATTCAGTACTTC.

This sequence joins TRBV15 and TRBJ1-1; D perhaps matches TRBD1 (5 bases). V was pared by 0 bases and J by 2 bases, with 7 bases between. CDR1 LNHNV and CDR2 YYDKDF come from the germline V gene (reference sequence). The CDR3 runs 14 residues. The CDR3 DNA sequence: TGTGCCACCAGCAGAGAGGGGGTAAACACTGAAGCTTTCTTT. It is translated as CATSREGVNTEAFF.

There are a few counts of this clonotype. V is TRBV20-1 and J is TRBJ2-1; D gene ambiguous. Trimming removed 1 base from V and 10 bases from J, with 8 bases in between. This CDR3 is built from 11 residues. Germline V gene sequence: CDR1 DFQATT, CDR2 SNEGSKA (reference sequence). The CDR3 region has the DNA TGCAGTGCTAGAGCGCTGGAAGAGCAGTTCTTC. Translated, it gives CSARALEEQFF.

The gene calls are TRBV28 and TRBJ2-1; 7 bases line up with TRBD2. Germline V gene lookup returns CDR1 MDHEN and CDR2 SYDVKM. Trimming at V came to 7 bases and at J to 7 bases, leaving 16 bases not matched to a gene. The CDR3 loop spans 16 amino acids. The chain's CDR3 is CASTLHGAGERNEQFF. In DNA form, the CDR3 reads TGTGCCAGCACCCTGCACGGGGCGGGAGAACGTAATGAGCAGTTCTTC.

The chain combines TRBV20-1 with TRBJ2-5, with a possible D match to TRBD2 (5 bases). CDR1 DFQATT and CDR2 SNEGSKA come from the germline V gene (reference sequence). The V end lost 3 bases, the J end lost 1 base, and 15 bases lay between the germline ends. The CDR3 is made up of 15 amino acids. CDR3: CSARASRTSQETQYF. The CDR3 DNA follows: TGCAGTGCTAGGGCCTCCCGTACTAGCCAAGAGACCCAGTACTTC.

This sequence joins TRBV9 and TRBJ1-1; possible D gene TRBD1, 5 bases. The CDR3 is 14 residues long. Germline CDR1 reads SGDLS; CDR2 reads YYNGEE. V gave up 2 bases and J gave up 11 bases, with 19 bases separating them. The chain's CDR3 is CASSVRDGAKGAFF. The CDR3 coding sequence is TGTGCCAGCAGCGTCCGGGACGGGGCAAAGGGGGCTTTCTTT.